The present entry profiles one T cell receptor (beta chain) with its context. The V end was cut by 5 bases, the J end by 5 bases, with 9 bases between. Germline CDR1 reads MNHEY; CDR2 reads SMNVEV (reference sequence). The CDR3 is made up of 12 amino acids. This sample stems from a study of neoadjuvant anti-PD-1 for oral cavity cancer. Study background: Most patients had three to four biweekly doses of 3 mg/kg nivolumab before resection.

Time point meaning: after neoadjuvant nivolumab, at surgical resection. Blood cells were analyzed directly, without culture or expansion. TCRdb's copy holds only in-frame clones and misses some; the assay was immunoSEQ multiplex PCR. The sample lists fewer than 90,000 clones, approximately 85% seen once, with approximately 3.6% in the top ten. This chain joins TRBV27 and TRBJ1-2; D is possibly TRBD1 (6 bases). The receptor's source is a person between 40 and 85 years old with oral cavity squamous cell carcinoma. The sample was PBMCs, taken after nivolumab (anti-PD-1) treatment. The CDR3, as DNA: TGTGCCAGCAGTAATACAGGGTATGGCTACACCTTC. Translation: CASSNTGYGYTF.